Below are 15 T cell receptor beta chains sequenced from a single sample in a study of T cells in Graves' hyperthyroidism and ophthalmopathy. RNA transcripts were the template for amplifying TCR beta CDR3 regions. With the HTBI primer set, the TCR CDR3 went through a first round of RT-PCR. TCRdb redid the calling of the multiplex PCR reads with MiXCR, one entry per CDR3 protein. Here the sample spans hundreds of thousands of distinct CDR3 sequences, about 14% being singletons. Source material: blood. These receptors originate from a woman aged 45-59 years with Graves' ophthalmopathy.

This clonotype was detected ten times or more. The J gene is TRBJ2-7, the V gene TRBV7-8; D unresolved. The CDR3 totals 12 residues. CDR1 is SGHVS, CDR2 FQNEAQ, per germline. V was shortened by 4 bases and J by 3 bases, with 7 bases between the two germline ends. As DNA, the CDR3 is TGTGCCAGCAGCTCAACCGACTACGAGCAGTACTTC. Protein sequence: CASSSTDYEQYF.

This clonotype was counted only a few times. V gene TRBV28 combines with J gene TRBJ2-1; 9 positions agree with TRBD2. This CDR3 comprises 12 residues. V gave up 6 bases and J gave up 12 bases; unmatched junction bases: 6. Germline V lookup: CDR1 MDHEN, CDR2 SYDVKM. The CDR3 region is CASRPSGKGQFF. Here the CDR3 DNA reads TGTGCCAGCAGACCTAGCGGGAAAGGGCAGTTCTTC.

Many counts were recorded for this clonotype. The chain combines TRBV30 with TRBJ2-7, with D perhaps TRBD2 (5 bases). Trimming removed 8 bases at V and 7 bases at J, with 15 bases between. The CDR3 runs to 11 residues. From germline, CDR1 is GTSNPN and CDR2 SVGIG (reference sequence). CDR3 coding DNA: TGTGCCACCCCGGGCCCGGGGGAGCAGTACTTC. This gives the protein CATPGPGEQYF.

This clonotype was detected ten times or more. The V and J genes are TRBV28 and TRBJ2-5, with D perhaps TRBD2 (7 bases). In germline, CDR1 is MDHEN, CDR2 SYDVKM. CDR3 length: 15 amino acids. Trimming cost V 3 bases and J 1 base, with 12 bases left between them. As DNA, the CDR3 is TGTGCCAGCAGTTTGGGCGGGGGCTTCCAAGAGACCCAGTACTTC. Translating gives CASSLGGGFQETQYF.

This clonotype was counted ten times or more. The chain employs TRBV5-5 and TRBJ1-1, with D perhaps TRBD1 (6 bases). The CDR3 is 18 amino acids. V was trimmed by 2 bases and J by 3 bases, leaving 23 bases between them. The germline V gene encodes CDR1 SGHKS and CDR2 YYEKEE (reference sequence). CDR3 nucleotides: TGTGCCAGCAGCTTAGGGGGGGGGAGTACGACAAAATACACTGAAGCTTTCTTT. Translating gives CASSLGGGSTTKYTEAFF. The full variable domain, with the rest looked up from reference TRBV5-5 and TRBJ1-1, is DAGVTQSPTHLIKTRGQQVTLRCSPISGHKSVSWYQQVLGQGPQFIFQYYEKEERGRGNFPDRFSARQFPNYSSELNVNALLLGDSALYLCASSLGGGSTTKYTEAFFGQGTRLTVV.

This clonotype was seen many times. This chain links TRBV2 with TRBJ1-1; D not certain. This CDR3 spans 13 amino acids. Germline CDR1 reads SNHLY; CDR2 reads FYNNEI. Trimming left V 6 bases short and J 2 bases short, with 10 bases between. CDR3 DNA sequence: TGTGCCAGCAGATTTGACCACAACACTGAAGCTTTCTTT. Protein product: CASRFDHNTEAFF.

This clonotype was picked up many times. V and J are TRBV29-1 and TRBJ2-1; TRBD2 aligns across 12 bases. V shed 6 bases, J shed 4 bases, and the junction held 13 bases outside the gene matches. Per the germline V gene, CDR1 is SQVTM and CDR2 is ANQGSEA. The CDR3 runs 17 residues. The CDR3 nucleotides are TGCAGCGTCATGATCCCTAGCGGGAGGGGGGGGTACAATGAGCAGTTCTTC. This gives the protein CSVMIPSGRGGYNEQFF.

In this sample, this clonotype turned up many times. The V gene is TRBV28, the J gene TRBJ1-1; 7 positions match TRBD1. Germline assignment: CDR1 MDHEN and CDR2 SYDVKM. V was clipped by 5 bases and J by 3 bases; unmatched bases: 15. CDR3 length: 17 amino acids. This CDR3 reads CASSDRQGMAIDTEAFF. CDR3 coding DNA: TGTGCCAGCAGTGATCGACAGGGAATGGCCATCGACACTGAAGCTTTCTTT.

This chain joins TRBV20-1 and TRBJ2-7; 10 bases agree with TRBD1. Germline assignment: CDR1 DFQATT and CDR2 SNEGSKA (reference sequence). The junction had 9 bases not matched to a gene; V was cut back by 6 bases and J by 1 base. This CDR3 contains 15 residues. The CDR3 protein is CSAKPGTGASYEQYF. As DNA, the CDR3 is TGCAGTGCCAAACCCGGGACAGGGGCATCCTACGAGCAGTACTTC.

The rearrangement joins TRBV2 to TRBJ2-6; maybe TRBD2 (6 bases). This CDR3 is 15 amino acids long. Trimming pared 8 bases from V and 2 bases from J, leaving 13 bases between. Per germline, CDR1 SNHLY and CDR2 FYNNEI. CDR3 nucleotide sequence: TGTGCCAGCCCCGGAGGAGGGCCTGGGGCCAACGTCCTGACTTTC. Translating it yields CASPGGGPGANVLTF.

Ten or more counts support this clonotype. The chain has TRBV7-2 and TRBJ2-3; D is unclear. The V gene lost 1 base and the J gene lost 0 bases, with 5 bases spanning the gap. Germline lookup yields CDR1 SGHTA and CDR2 FQGNSA. This CDR3 has 14 amino acids. CDR3 amino acids: CASSLGFSTDTQYF. The CDR3 region has the DNA TGTGCCAGCAGCTTAGGCTTTAGCACAGATACGCAGTATTTT.

The CDR3 loop reads CASSPGGSSYGYTF. Written as DNA, the CDR3 is TGTGCCAGCAGCCCAGGGGGCTCAAGCTATGGCTACACCTTC. The chain is built from TRBV28 and TRBJ1-2, with 8 bases that match TRBD1. The CDR3 totals 14 residues. Germline V gene lookup returns CDR1 MDHEN and CDR2 SYDVKM. The V gene end was trimmed by 6 bases and the J gene end by 4 bases; junction bases not matched to a gene: 7.

This clonotype was seen ten or more times. V is TRBV30 and J is TRBJ1-2; D unresolved. Trimming stripped 2 bases from V and 8 bases from J, with 9 bases between. The CDR3 sequence is 11 residues long. Germline lookup yields CDR1 GTSNPN and CDR2 SVGIG (reference sequence). In nucleotides, the CDR3 is TGTGCCTGGAGTCCCTCGGGAGGCTACACCTTC. Residues: CAWSPSGGYTF.

This clonotype was observed a handful of times. It may be a read error: a sequence one base away is much more abundant. The chain links TRBV30 to TRBJ2-1, with TRBD1 matching 10 bases. Germline CDR1 GTSNPN, CDR2 SVGIG (reference sequence). This CDR3 is built from 13 residues. V dropped 8 bases and J dropped 3; count of bases not matched to a gene: 4. CDR3 sequence: CARDRGDYNEQFF. DNA for the CDR3: TGTGCCCGGGACAGGGGAGACTACAATGAGCAGTTCTTC.

CDR3 in amino acids: CASFYLRTSGTSNEQFF. In DNA form, the CDR3 reads TGTGCCAGCTTTTATTTAAGAACTAGCGGGACCTCCAATGAGCAGTTCTTC. This chain joins TRBV7-9 and TRBJ2-1, with TRBD2 matching 10 bases. Losses at the gene ends were 8 bases for V and 6 bases for J; bases not matched to a gene: 16. The length of the CDR3 is 17 residues. The V gene's germline CDR1 is SEHNR and CDR2 FQNEAQ (reference sequence).